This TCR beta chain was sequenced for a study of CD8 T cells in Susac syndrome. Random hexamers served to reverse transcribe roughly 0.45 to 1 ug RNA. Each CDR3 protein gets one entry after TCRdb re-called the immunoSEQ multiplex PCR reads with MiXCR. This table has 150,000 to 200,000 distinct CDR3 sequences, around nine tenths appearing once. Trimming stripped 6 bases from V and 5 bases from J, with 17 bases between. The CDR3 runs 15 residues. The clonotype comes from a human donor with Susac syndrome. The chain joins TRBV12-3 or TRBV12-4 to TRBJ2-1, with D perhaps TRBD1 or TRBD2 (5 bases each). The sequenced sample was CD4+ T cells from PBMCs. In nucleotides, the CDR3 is TGTGCCAGCAGCCTCATGGGGGATTTTAACAATGAGCAGTTCTTC. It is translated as CASSLMGDFNNEQFF.